The 14 T cell receptor beta chains reported below all come from one sample, sequenced in a study of molecular identifiers for immune sequencing clone quantification. TCRdb re-called the PCR reads with MiXCR, one entry per CDR3 protein. Of some 320,000 distinct CDR3 sequences listed, 20% to 25% are singletons. Source material: naive CD8+ T cells from blood, with Jurkat cell RNA spiked in. Noted subset: FACS-sorted CD8+CD4-CCR7+CD45RA+ naive T cells. The receptors come from a human donor in good health. Some libraries in this study had Jurkat cell RNA spiked in.

The V and J genes are TRBV30 and TRBJ2-3; 8 positions match TRBD2. In germline, CDR1 is GTSNPN, CDR2 SVGIG (reference sequence). The length of the CDR3 is 17 residues. J lost 6 bases, V lost 3 bases, and 17 bases had no gene match. The CDR3 region has the DNA TGTGCCTGGAGATCATTACCGAGCGGGGGCATAGGGGATACGCAGTATTTT. Its translation: CAWRSLPSGGIGDTQYF. Supplemented by reference TRBV30 and TRBJ2-3, the full variable domain reads SQTIHQWPATLVQPVGSPLSLECTVEGTSNPNLYWYRQAAGRGLQLLFYSVGIGQISSEVPQNLSASRPQDRQFILSSKKLLLSDSGFYLCAWRSLPSGGIGDTQYFGPGTRLTVL.

The V call is TRBV12-3 or TRBV12-4, the J call TRBJ2-7, with 11 bases matching TRBD1. The trim removed 0 bases at V and 4 bases at J, leaving 20 bases unmatched. The CDR3 spans 21 residues. The CDR3 sequence: CASSLALLTMLTRDRGYEQYF. The CDR3 DNA is TGTGCCAGCAGTTTAGCGCTTTTGACCATGTTAACCCGGGACAGGGGGTACGAGCAGTACTTC.

The J gene is TRBJ2-3, the V gene TRBV7-6; tentatively, D is TRBD1 or TRBD2 (5 bases each). The CDR3 has 15 residues. CDR1 SGHVS and CDR2 FNYEAQ come from the germline V gene. V lost 1 base, J lost 2 bases, and 10 bases lay in between. The chain's CDR3 is CASSLGGGNTDTQYF. As DNA, the CDR3 is TGTGCCAGCAGCTTAGGTGGGGGAAACACAGATACGCAGTATTTT. The variable domain in full, completed from reference TRBV7-6 and TRBJ2-3, reads GAGVSQSPRYKVTKRGQDVALRCDPISGHVSLYWYRQALGQGPEFLTYFNYEAQQDKSGLPNDRFSAERPEGSISTLTIQRTEQRDSAMYRCASSLGGGNTDTQYFGPGTRLTVL.

The chain couples TRBV6-2 or TRBV6-3 to TRBJ2-5; 11 positions match TRBD2. The trim removed 0 bases at V and 5 bases at J, leaving 2 bases unmatched. The CDR3 runs to 15 residues. Germline V gene data show CDR1 as MNHEY and CDR2 as SVGEGT. CDR3 sequence: CASSYSLAGGETQYF. The CDR3 region has the DNA TGTGCCAGCAGTTACTCCCTAGCGGGGGGCGAGACCCAGTACTTC.

As regards this clonotype: A read error may be the cause here, since a much bigger clone is one base away. This rearrangement joins TRBV27 to TRBJ2-7; D remains unclear. This CDR3 region has 14 residues. Trimming removed 3 bases at V and 2 bases at J, with 11 bases between. Per germline, CDR1 MNHEY and CDR2 SMNVEV (reference sequence). CDR3 protein: CASSLPSMAYEQYF. CDR3 DNA: TGTGCCAGCAGTTTGCCCTCTATGGCCTACGAGCAGTACTTC.

This clonotype appeared a few times. The genes are TRBV2 and TRBJ2-4; 10 bases line up with TRBD1. V lost 7 bases, J lost 2 bases, and 8 bases stayed unmatched. The CDR3 covers 16 residues. Germline lookup yields CDR1 SNHLY and CDR2 FYNNEI. In DNA form, the CDR3 reads TGTGCCAGCATGGGGGACAGGGGAAGAACCAAAAACATTCAGTACTTC. This sequence encodes CASMGDRGRTKNIQYF.

This clonotype has at least ten counts. The V gene is TRBV29-1, the J gene TRBJ2-1; D may be TRBD2 (5 bases). CDR1 and CDR2 (germline): SQVTM, ANQGSEA. CDR3 length: 13 amino acids. V lost 2 bases and J 5 bases, leaving 10 bases between the germline ends. The CDR3 is CSVEPGSNNEQFF. The DNA for the CDR3 is TGCAGCGTTGAACCGGGGTCTAACAATGAGCAGTTCTTC.

This clonotype came up many times. The V call is TRBV20-1, the J call TRBJ1-1; D is unresolved. Trimming shortened V by 3 bases and J by 6 bases, and 8 bases separated the two germline ends. The CDR3 totals 11 residues. In germline, CDR1 is DFQATT, CDR2 SNEGSKA (reference sequence). CDR3 DNA: TGCAGTGCTAGCGTAGCCGCTGAAGCTTTCTTT. Encoded protein: CSASVAAEAFF.

The chain uses TRBV6-2 or TRBV6-3 and TRBJ2-5; TRBD2 might be the D (6 bases). Trimming pared 7 bases from V and 4 bases from J, leaving 19 bases between. CDR1 and CDR2 from the germline V gene are MNHEY and SVGEGT. The CDR3 totals 15 residues. The CDR3 DNA reads TGTGCCAGCACCAAGACGGGGGAAGGAAGAGAGACCCAGTACTTC. Protein product: CASTKTGEGRETQYF.

This clonotype was observed a few times. This chain joins TRBV19 and TRBJ1-1; D not resolved. Germline assignment: CDR1 LNHDA and CDR2 SQIVND (reference sequence). Trimming shortened V by 7 bases and J by 0 bases, and 9 bases separated the two germline ends. CDR3 size: 13 residues. CDR3 nucleotides: TGTGCCAGTATTGGATTGATGAACACTGAAGCTTTCTTT. Its translation: CASIGLMNTEAFF.

This clonotype occurred a few times. The chain combines TRBV4-3 with TRBJ2-3, with TRBD2 matching 8 bases. V lost 0 bases, J lost 2 bases, and 4 bases stayed unmatched. The V gene's germline CDR1 is LGHNA and CDR2 YSLEER. The CDR3 runs 16 residues. The CDR3 DNA sequence: TGCGCCAGCAGCCAAGAGTGGCGGGGGGCCACAGATACGCAGTATTTT. Encoded protein: CASSQEWRGATDTQYF.

Notes on this clonotype: Just one base apart from a much larger clone, this may be a read error. Since no conserved phenylalanine or tryptophan closes the CDR3, a read error is the likely cause. The CDR3 DNA is TGTGCCAGCAGTTTCTCCGGGACGGGTAATTCACCCCTCCACCTT. This codes for CASSFSGTGNSPLHL. The chain uses TRBV27 and TRBJ1-6; tentatively, D is TRBD1 (5 bases). The ends were cut back, 3 bases at V and 6 bases at J, with 12 bases in the middle. The CDR3 totals 15 residues. Germline V lookup: CDR1 MNHEY, CDR2 SMNVEV (reference sequence).

This clonotype was observed many times. An end of the junction does not agree with germline; a read error may underlie this. V is TRBV7-9 and J is TRBJ1-4, with D possibly being TRBD1 (6 bases). The germline CDR1 and CDR2 sequences are SEHNR and FQNEAQ (reference sequence). This CDR3 has 14 amino acids. CDR3 in amino acids: CASSSGQTSEKLFF. The CDR3, as DNA: TGTGCCAGCAGCTCAGGACAGACTAGTGAAAAACTGTTTTTT.

This clonotype was picked up many times. This sequence joins TRBV28 and TRBJ2-4; D is perhaps TRBD2 (5 bases). CDR3 length: 15 amino acids. Per the germline V gene, CDR1 is MDHEN and CDR2 is SYDVKM. Trimming took 1 base from V and 8 from J, leaving 15 bases between them. The CDR3 protein is CASSLFDLGRDIQYF. The CDR3 nucleotides are TGTGCCAGCAGTTTATTCGACTTGGGGAGAGACATTCAGTACTTC.